This TCR beta chain was identified during a study of blood T cells in healthy people across ages (dated by TCRdb to 2014 to 2015). General notes on the study: Template switching captured roughly one uniquely barcoded TCR beta cDNA molecule per two T cells in model experiments. To track age-related changes in TCR beta repertoire diversity, the study relied on deep sequencing normalized with unique cDNA molecular identifiers. The donors were split into four age groups: young (average 16 years), middle-aged (39), aged (roughly 65) and long-lived (approximately 80). To avoid experimental bias, donors of different ages were distributed randomly across sequencing lanes. Using the same blood draw, the study looked at two additional independent replicas of 1 million unique cDNA reads for two donors, one aged 18 to 30 and the other aged 80 or older.

Donors were under 40 systemically healthy Caucasian individuals from Russia aged 6 to 90 years. Each donor gave around 9.9 milliliters of peripheral blood, collected into EDTA-treated Vacutainer tubes. Ficoll-Paque density-gradient centrifugation was used to isolate PBMCs, with at least 7 million per sample. Total RNA, at least 6 micrograms per sample, was extracted from PBMCs with Trizol reagent. For every donor, an aliquot of PBMCs went through flow cytometry to measure the percentages of naive CD45RAhigh/CD27high T cells. General conclusions and limits of the study: The percentage of naive T cells measured by flow cytometry correlated strongly with observed TCR beta diversity. Since profiling was done on bulk unsorted PBMCs, naive and antigen-experienced compartments could not be conclusively compared. Donor CMV infection status was unknown, potentially confounding age-related changes in expanded clonotypes. Estimates of total diversity based on one million sequenced T cells were regarded as lower bounds and as underestimates. Compared with the aged group, the long-lived group had more naive CD4+ T cells, fewer expanded clones and increased TCR diversity, a pattern suggesting age selection. Observed TCR beta diversity per million T cells fell roughly linearly with age, and a significant reduction was already apparent by age roughly 41.

Note on this clonotype: Its antigen specificity is not known. A clone one base away is much larger, so this may be a read error.

The library was prepared using 5' RACE. Instrument on record: Illumina HiSeq 2500. A second roughly 7 to 11 cycle PCR used a sample-barcoded 5' primer and a J-beta primer mix. Each TCR beta cDNA molecule received a unique molecular identifier from a template-switch 5' adaptor carrying 12 random nucleotides. Each sample yielded at least 2.5 million CDR3-containing paired-end reads. The Mint cDNA synthesis kit, primed by a TRBC-specific oligonucleotide, was used to synthesize first-strand cDNA from all RNA. After uracil-DNA glycosylase treatment, a first 18-cycle PCR used universal primers M1SS and BC2_uni_R on all cDNA. The study's processing was this. Normalization of each sample was performed by random selection of 1 million high-quality reads, each carrying a distinct molecular identifier. Reads with shared molecular identifiers were discarded instead of being binned into consensus sequences. CDR3 identification, clonotype clustering and error correction used MiTCR with a Q25 quality threshold and the strictest error-elimination algorithm. A nonparametric unseen species model with Euler transformation was used to estimate a lower bound on total TCR beta diversity. Starting from the raw public reads, TCRdb applied fastp trimming at Q25, assembled clones with MiXCR and retained in-frame beta chains. A single entry per CDR3 protein holds the most common genes and DNA from its merged rows. What appears here as the V and J calls and clone size reflects TCRdb's work, not the paper's. The sample table lists approximately 830,000 distinct CDR3 sequences, about 62% of them with a count of one. About a quarter of the sample is held by the ten biggest clonotypes.

The sample was blood. The origin of this receptor is a man aged 25 to 40 in good health.

The CDR3 region has the sequence CASSVGTDPNCGYTF. The nucleotides are TGTGCCAGCAGCGTAGGGACGGATCCTAACTGTGGCTACACCTTC. This chain joins TRBV9 to TRBJ1-2, with no D gene named confidently. The CDR1 and CDR2 encoded by the germline V gene are SGDLS and YYNGEE. The CDR3, cysteine through phenylalanine, is 15 amino acids long. Only CDR3 DNA remains: 45 bases, in frame from the first base.